These 31 T cell receptor beta chains were all obtained from the same sample, sequenced in a study of T cell responses to AZD1222 COVID-19 vaccine. Clones were sequenced by immunoSEQ multiplex PCR, and TCRdb holds only the in-frame ones, with some missing. The data contain around 160,000 clones, approximately 89% of them singletons. Sequencing used peripheral blood, obtained on day 0 of AZD1222 vaccination. The receptors stem from an adult in good health.

The chain links TRBV7-2 to TRBJ1-2; maybe TRBD1 (6 bases). CDR1 SGHTA and CDR2 FQGNSA come from the germline V gene. Trimming removed 0 bases from V and 8 bases from J, with 16 bases in between. The CDR3 loop spans 15 amino acids. The CDR3 spells CASSLAGGAVKGYTF. The CDR3 region has the DNA TGTGCCAGCAGCTTAGCTGGGGGCGCGGTGAAAGGCTACACCTTC.

V gene TRBV5-1 combines with J gene TRBJ2-7, with 8 bases aligning to TRBD1. Germline-derived CDR1 and CDR2 are SGHRS and YFSETQ. The trim removed 4 bases at V and 7 bases at J, leaving 10 bases unmatched. The CDR3 runs 14 residues. CDR3 region: CASSPGQAYEEQYF. In nucleotides, the CDR3 is TGCGCCAGCAGCCCGGGACAGGCGTACGAAGAGCAGTACTTC.

This sequence joins TRBV7-6 and TRBJ1-1, with D perhaps TRBD1 (5 bases). Germline CDR1 SGHVS, CDR2 FNYEAQ. V dropped 1 base and J dropped 2 bases, with 20 bases sitting between them. There are 18 residues in the CDR3. Written as DNA, the CDR3 is TGTGCCAGCAGCTTAGAGGCGGGGGTCCGCTCCATTAACACTGAAGCTTTCTTT. It codes for CASSLEAGVRSINTEAFF. Full variable domain (rest looked up from reference TRBV7-6 and TRBJ1-1): GAGVSQSPRYKVTKRGQDVALRCDPISGHVSLYWYRQALGQGPEFLTYFNYEAQQDKSGLPNDRFSAERPEGSISTLTIQRTEQRDSAMYRCASSLEAGVRSINTEAFFGQGTRLTVV.

A few counts support this clone. The chain joins TRBV4-2 to TRBJ2-7; 8 positions agree with TRBD1. J was trimmed by 4 bases and V by 4 bases; bases with no gene match: 9. CDR1 and CDR2 (germline): LGHNA, YNFKEQ. The length of the CDR3 is 15 residues. CDR3: CASSLRQGAEYEQYF. DNA of the CDR3: TGTGCCAGCAGCCTCAGGCAGGGGGCGGAATACGAGCAGTACTTC.

This sequence joins TRBV11-2 and TRBJ1-2; D remains unclear. Trimming cost V 2 bases and J 5 bases, with 6 bases left between them. This CDR3 comprises 12 residues. Germline V gene sequence: CDR1 SGHAT, CDR2 FQNNGV. The CDR3 region is CASSLQEYGYTF. The CDR3 region has the DNA TGTGCCAGCAGCTTACAGGAATATGGCTACACCTTC.

V gene TRBV6-5 combines with J gene TRBJ1-5; 8 bases fit TRBD1. V lost 5 bases and J lost 5; bases outside the gene matches: 2. The CDR3 is 13 residues long. Per the germline V gene, CDR1 is MNHEY and CDR2 is SVGAGI. CDR3 DNA sequence: TGTGCCAGCAGTCCCAGGGGGCATCAGCCCCAGCATTTT. Its protein product is CASSPRGHQPQHF.

The J gene is TRBJ2-7, the V gene TRBV10-3, with 11 bases matching TRBD2. J gave up 0 bases and V 6 bases, and 4 bases lay outside the gene matches. Germline V gene data show CDR1 as ENHRY and CDR2 as SYGVKD. This CDR3 contains 15 residues. Here the CDR3 reads CAISPGTSGSYEQYF. CDR3 in DNA: TGTGCCATCAGCCCGGGGACTAGCGGCTCCTACGAGCAGTACTTC.

The V gene is TRBV28, the J gene TRBJ1-1; D call uncertain. The V and J ends lost 7 bases and 0 bases respectively, with 12 bases between them. This CDR3 has 14 residues. Germline CDR1 is MDHEN and CDR2 is SYDVKM. The CDR3 loop reads CASISAALNTEAFF. The CDR3 DNA is TGTGCCAGCATATCTGCAGCCCTGAACACTGAAGCTTTCTTT.

The J gene is TRBJ1-3, the V gene TRBV30; 7 bases line up with TRBD1. The V gene end was trimmed by 2 bases and the J gene end by 3 bases; junction bases not matched to a gene: 10. The CDR3 contains 16 residues. Per the germline V gene, CDR1 is GTSNPN and CDR2 is SVGIG (reference sequence). In DNA, the CDR3 is TGTGCCTGGAGTATCTGGACAGGTGCGGTTGGAAACACCATATATTTT. Translated: CAWSIWTGAVGNTIYF. The entire variable domain, with the rest obtained from reference TRBV30 and TRBJ1-3, is as follows: SQTIHQWPATLVQPVGSPLSLECTVEGTSNPNLYWYRQAAGRGLQLLFYSVGIGQISSEVPQNLSASRPQDRQFILSSKKLLLSDSGFYLCAWSIWTGAVGNTIYFGEGSWLTVV.

The rearrangement links TRBV27 to TRBJ1-5; 9 positions match TRBD1. Germline CDR1 MNHEY, CDR2 SMNVEV (reference sequence). Trimming took 2 bases from V and 9 from J; bases not matched to a gene: 14. This CDR3 has 17 amino acids. The DNA for the CDR3 is TGTGCCAGCAGTTTAAAGATAGAGACAGGGGGTGTGCGGCCCCAGCATTTT. Residues: CASSLKIETGGVRPQHF.

J is TRBJ2-3 and V is TRBV3-1 (or the pseudogene TRBV3-2); 7 positions match TRBD2. V shed 8 bases and J 4 bases; nucleotides not matched to a gene: 15. CDR3 length equals 16 residues. Germline V gene sequence: CDR1 LGHDT, CDR2 YNNKEL (reference sequence). Written as DNA, the CDR3 is TGTGCCAGCCTCATCAGCAGGGAGACTAGCCCAGATACGCAGTATTTT. Translating it yields CASLISRETSPDTQYF.

The chain joins TRBV30 to TRBJ1-2; D remains ambiguous. The germline V and J ends were trimmed by 3 bases and 12 bases, with 23 bases remaining between them. From germline, CDR1 is GTSNPN and CDR2 SVGIG (reference sequence). This CDR3 region has 14 residues. CDR3 DNA sequence: TGTGCCTGGAGACACGTGAGAGGGCACTATGTGGACACCTTC. It is translated as CAWRHVRGHYVDTF.

The rearrangement uses TRBV19 and TRBJ2-7, with 8 bases aligning to TRBD2. CDR1 and CDR2 from the germline V gene are LNHDA and SQIVND (reference sequence). V lost 2 bases and J lost 8; bases outside the gene matches: 20. CDR3 length: 18 amino acids. CDR3 region: CASSISPGLSGGFGQQYF. In DNA form, the CDR3 reads TGTGCCAGTAGTATATCCCCGGGACTCTCGGGAGGGTTTGGACAGCAGTACTTC. Full variable domain (outside the CDR3, taken from reference TRBV19 and TRBJ2-7): DGGITQSPKYLFRKEGQNVTLSCEQNLNHDAMYWYRQDPGQGLRLIYYSQIVNDFQKGDIAEGYSVSREKKESFPLTVTSAQKNPTAFYLCASSISPGLSGGFGQQYFGPGTRLTVT.

The chain links TRBV12-3 or TRBV12-4 to TRBJ1-5, with D possibly being TRBD1 (6 bases). The CDR3 sequence is 13 residues long. Between the trimmed V and J ends, which lost 6 bases and 7 bases, there was a span of 13 bases. The DNA for the CDR3 is TGTGCCAGCAGATCTTTACAGGGACAGCCCCAGCATTTT. It yields the protein CASRSLQGQPQHF.

In this sample, this clone turned up a few times. The chain carries TRBV10-3 and TRBJ1-1; maybe TRBD1 (6 bases). The V end lost 6 bases, the J end lost 8 bases, and 10 bases lay between the germline ends. Per germline, CDR1 ENHRY and CDR2 SYGVKD. CDR3 length equals 11 residues. This CDR3 is CAISVGTEAFF. As DNA, the CDR3 is TGTGCCATCAGCGTCGGGACAGAAGCTTTCTTT.

V and J are TRBV7-2 and TRBJ1-1; D is undetermined. Germline V gives CDR1 SGHTA, CDR2 FQGNSA. CDR3 size: 13 residues. Trimming took off 1 base at V and 5 bases at J, with 8 bases between the two ends. The CDR3 loop is CASSLGRRTEAFF. CDR3 coding DNA: TGTGCCAGCAGCTTAGGGAGGAGGACTGAAGCTTTCTTT.

The chain has TRBV3-1 (or the pseudogene TRBV3-2) and TRBJ1-4; 9 nucleotides align to TRBD1. The CDR3 spans 15 residues. The V gene's germline CDR1 is LGHDT and CDR2 YNNKEL (reference sequence). V shed 3 bases and J 7 bases; nucleotides not matched to a gene: 6. Written as DNA, the CDR3 is TGTGCCAGCAGCCATACAGGGGGCAGAGGTGAAAAACTGTTTTTT. Its translation is CASSHTGGRGEKLFF.

The CDR3 coding sequence is TGTGCCAGCAGAAAGGCCCAATACACCGGGGAGCTGTTTTTT. Amino acids: CASRKAQYTGELFF. The chain links TRBV28 to TRBJ2-2; D is ambiguous. Germline V gene data show CDR1 as MDHEN and CDR2 as SYDVKM. Trimming removed 6 bases from V and 3 bases from J, with 11 bases in between. CDR3 length equals 14 residues.

The gene calls are TRBV11-3 and TRBJ2-3; 15 bases map to TRBD2. The CDR3 has 16 amino acids. The V and J ends lost 4 bases and 3 bases, in that order; junction bases with no gene match: 2. From germline, CDR1 is SGHNT and CDR2 YENEEA. Here the CDR3 reads CASSSGTSGGTDTQYF. The CDR3 region has the DNA TGTGCCAGCAGCTCCGGGACTAGCGGGGGGACAGATACGCAGTATTTT.

J is TRBJ2-5 and V is TRBV3-1 (or the pseudogene TRBV3-2), with 8 bases identical to TRBD2. The germline CDR1 and CDR2 sequences are LGHDT and YNNKEL (reference sequence). Trimming took 2 bases from V and 5 from J; bases not matched to a gene: 13. There are 17 residues in the CDR3. The CDR3: CASSQSSSRGGRETQYF. The CDR3 bases are TGTGCCAGCAGCCAAAGTTCTAGCCGGGGGGGCCGGGAGACCCAGTACTTC.

This clone was observed a single time. The chain recombines TRBV6-5 with TRBJ1-1; TRBD1 is a possible D gene (6 bases). The CDR3 totals 12 residues. In germline, CDR1 is MNHEY, CDR2 SVGAGI. Trimming removed 6 bases from V and 4 bases from J, with 9 bases in between. The CDR3 DNA sequence: TGTGCCAGCAGGGGGGGCCCCACTGAAGCTTTCTTT. It codes for CASRGGPTEAFF.

The sample holds one count of this clone. V is TRBV6-5 and J is TRBJ2-1, with 8 bases matching TRBD1. This CDR3 spans 15 amino acids. V was pared by 5 bases and J by 2 bases, with 5 bases of the junction left unmatched. CDR1 MNHEY and CDR2 SVGAGI come from the germline V gene. This CDR3 is CASSPTGVAYNEQFF. The DNA of the CDR3 is TGTGCCAGCAGTCCGACAGGGGTGGCCTACAATGAGCAGTTCTTC.

The genes are TRBV11-2 and TRBJ1-1; no firm D call. The CDR3 consists of 16 residues. V gave up 0 bases and J gave up 3 bases, with 14 bases separating them. Germline V gene data show CDR1 as SGHAT and CDR2 as FQNNGV. CDR3 loop: CASSLDREIRHTEAFF. The CDR3 nucleotides are TGTGCCAGCAGCTTAGATAGAGAAATCCGGCACACTGAAGCTTTCTTT.

The rearrangement joins TRBV12-3 or TRBV12-4 to TRBJ1-2, with D tentatively TRBD1 (6 bases). V gave up 5 bases and J gave up 8 bases, with 15 bases separating them. This CDR3 comprises 13 residues. CDR3 sequence: CASSRTVGGGYTF. CDR3 bases: TGTGCCAGCAGTCGGACAGTCGGGGGAGGCTACACCTTC.

The rearrangement uses TRBV11-2 and TRBJ1-5; tentative D call: TRBD1 (6 bases). Germline V lookup: CDR1 SGHAT, CDR2 FQNNGV. V gave up 6 bases and J gave up 0 bases, with 12 bases separating them. The CDR3 runs 15 residues. CDR3 in amino acids: CASSSGTHSNQPQHF. The CDR3 bases are TGTGCCAGCAGTTCCGGGACACATAGCAATCAGCCCCAGCATTTT.

The V call is TRBV30, the J call TRBJ1-2; TRBD1 aligns across 7 bases. Trimming removed 6 bases from V and 2 bases from J; junction bases left unmatched: 9. The length of the CDR3 is 14 residues. Per germline, CDR1 GTSNPN and CDR2 SVGIG (reference sequence). The chain's CDR3 is CACTTATGNYGYTF. The CDR3 DNA is TGTGCCTGCACAACCGCGACAGGGAACTATGGCTACACCTTC.

The chain is built from TRBV27 and TRBJ2-7, with TRBD1 identical over 8 bases. V was pared by 6 bases and J by 2 bases, with 6 bases of the junction left unmatched. The CDR3 loop spans 14 amino acids. The germline CDR1 and CDR2 sequences are MNHEY and SMNVEV (reference sequence). The CDR3 spells CASRRTGFTYEQYF. The CDR3 nucleotides read TGTGCCAGCAGACGGACAGGGTTCACCTACGAGCAGTACTTC.

This sequence joins TRBV21-1 and TRBJ2-3; the table's TRBD2 call for D was not verified on the DNA. TRBV21-1 is shown as a pseudogene. This CDR3 is built from 12 residues. The CDR3: CASSSSTDTQYF. The CDR3 coding sequence is TGTGCCAGCAGCTCTAGCACAGATACGCAGTATTTT.

In DNA, the CDR3 is TGTGCCTGGAGTCTGGGGGCAGGGGAGCTGTTTTTT. Encoded protein: CAWSLGAGELFF. The V gene is TRBV30, the J gene TRBJ2-2, with D maybe TRBD1 (6 bases). The CDR3 length is 12 residues. Trimming removed 2 bases at V and 8 bases at J, with 9 bases between. The germline gives CDR1 GTSNPN, CDR2 SVGIG (reference sequence). The full variable domain, its missing parts supplied by reference TRBV30 and TRBJ2-2, is SQTIHQWPATLVQPVGSPLSLECTVEGTSNPNLYWYRQAAGRGLQLLFYSVGIGQISSEVPQNLSASRPQDRQFILSSKKLLLSDSGFYLCAWSLGAGELFFGEGSRLTVL.

The CDR3 nucleotides read TGTGCCAGCAGCCAAGCAGGGGGAGGCCACGAGCAGTACTTC. Its protein product is CASSQAGGGHEQYF. The chain links TRBV3-1 (or the pseudogene TRBV3-2) to TRBJ2-7; D is perhaps TRBD1 (7 bases). This CDR3 comprises 14 residues. V lost 1 base to trimming and J lost 5 bases, with 12 bases between them. CDR1 is LGHDT, CDR2 YNNKEL, per germline (reference sequence).

The chain recombines TRBV6-2 or TRBV6-3 with TRBJ1-1; possibly TRBD1 for D (5 bases). V lost 0 bases to trimming and J lost 8 bases, with 10 bases between them. CDR1 is MNHEY and CDR2 is SVGEGT in the germline V gene. CDR3 length equals 13 residues. The chain's CDR3 is CASSYSYWGEAFF. The CDR3 region has the DNA TGTGCCAGCAGTTACTCGTATTGGGGGGAAGCTTTCTTT.